This TCR beta chain is drawn from a study of metastatic and nonmetastatic thyroid tumors (dated by TCRdb to about 2020). As for the study more broadly: Repertoires were compared across peripheral blood and tumor or nodule tissue samples from malignant and benign thyroid patients. The paper as a whole reports these results and caveats: In both blood and tumor samples, malignant tumors were reported to have significantly higher TCR beta diversity than benign nodules.

The CDR3 measures 15 amino acids from cysteine to phenylalanine. CDR3 DNA is the only sequence kept; it has 45 bases, read in frame from the first base. Trimming accounts for 5 bases at V and 0 bases at J, while the number of junction bases matched to no gene is 7. The CDR1 and CDR2 encoded by the germline V gene are SGHVS and FNYEAQ. The library was prepared using PCR. The sequencing machine was an Illumina HiSeq 4000. High-throughput sequencing was used to profile the TCR beta-chain CDR3 region of each patient. Per the source publication's procedure: Drawing on CDR3 differences between clinicopathological groups, the researchers built a classifier meant to tell apart patients with distant-metastatic papillary thyroid cancer. The Shannon index was used to measure repertoire diversity, and the Morisita-Horn index was used to measure how similar tumor and blood repertoires were. TCRdb reprocessed the public reads (quality trimming at Q25 with fastp, clone calling with MiXCR) and kept in-frame beta chains. The V and J calls were determined by TCRdb, not by the authors. The sample table shows tens of thousands of clones, and approximately 18% are seen once. The ten largest clonotypes hold 6.2% of the sample.

This clone was recorded many times. This clone's antigen is unknown. No much larger clone is present one base from it, and per-base qualities are unavailable. No patient had received any treatment before thyroid surgery. The study retrospectively analysed patient clinical samples collected from about 2012 to 2018 using T-cell receptor beta sequencing. Sequences were obtained from blood. This clonotype was obtained from a male donor with papillary thyroid cancer or a benign thyroid nodule (not recorded which). Some clones in this sample may be carry-over from other donors' samples. This sequence uses TRBV7-6 and TRBJ2-7; TRBD1 matches 7 bases in the middle. CDR3 reads: CASSPTGQSSYEQYF. In nucleotide form, the sequence is TGTGCCAGCAGCCCCACGGGACAGAGCTCCTACGAGCAGTACTTC.